This passage covers 2 T cell receptor beta chains from one sample sequenced in a study of blood T cell repertoires in COVID-19. Clones were read by immunoSEQ multiplex PCR, and TCRdb kept only the in-frame ones, dropping some. The sample yields under 350,000 clones, more than 90% seen once. The sequencing sample was made of PBMCs or T cells enriched from blood (not recorded which). The receptors here all came from a man in his 60s who had recovered from COVID-19.

V usage is TRBV7-9 and J usage is TRBJ1-5; 9 positions agree with TRBD1. The V segment lost 5 bases and the J segment 7 bases; nucleotides outside the gene matches: 6. CDR1 is SEHNR and CDR2 is FQNEAQ in the germline V gene (reference sequence). The CDR3 loop spans 14 amino acids. Here the CDR3 DNA reads TGTGCCAGCAGCAACACAGGGGGCGGGCAGCCCCAGCATTTT. Translating gives CASSNTGGGQPQHF. Supplemented by reference TRBV7-9 and TRBJ1-5, the full variable domain reads DTGVSQNPRHKITKRGQNVTFRCDPISEHNRLYWYRQTLGQGPEFLTYFQNEAQLEKSRLLSDRFSAERPKGSFSTLEIQRTEQGDSAMYLCASSNTGGGQPQHFGDGTRLSIL.

DNA of the CDR3: TGTGCCAGCAGTCGGCGGACTAGCACCAATAACAATGAGCAGTTCTTC. Translated: CASSRRTSTNNNEQFF. The V and J genes are TRBV6-2 or TRBV6-3 and TRBJ2-1; TRBD2 matches 8 bases. Losses at the gene ends were 5 bases for V and 5 bases for J; bases not matched to a gene: 11. Germline V gene lookup returns CDR1 MNHEY and CDR2 SVGEGT. CDR3 length: 16 residues.